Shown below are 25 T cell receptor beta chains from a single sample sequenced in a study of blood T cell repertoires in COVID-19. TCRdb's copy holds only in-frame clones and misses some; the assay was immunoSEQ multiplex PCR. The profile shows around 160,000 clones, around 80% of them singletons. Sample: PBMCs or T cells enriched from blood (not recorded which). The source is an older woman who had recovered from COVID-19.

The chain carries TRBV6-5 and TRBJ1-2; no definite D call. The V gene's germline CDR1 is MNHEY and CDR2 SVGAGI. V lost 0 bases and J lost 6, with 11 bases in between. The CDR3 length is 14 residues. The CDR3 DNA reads TGTGCCAGCAGTTACTCTGCGGAGAGAGATGGCTACACCTTC. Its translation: CASSYSAERDGYTF.

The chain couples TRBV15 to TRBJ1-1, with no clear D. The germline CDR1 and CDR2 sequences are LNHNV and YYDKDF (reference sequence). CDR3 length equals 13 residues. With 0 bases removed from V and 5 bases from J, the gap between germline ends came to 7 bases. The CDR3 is CATSRERSTEAFF. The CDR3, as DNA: TGTGCCACCAGCAGAGAACGGTCTACTGAAGCTTTCTTT.

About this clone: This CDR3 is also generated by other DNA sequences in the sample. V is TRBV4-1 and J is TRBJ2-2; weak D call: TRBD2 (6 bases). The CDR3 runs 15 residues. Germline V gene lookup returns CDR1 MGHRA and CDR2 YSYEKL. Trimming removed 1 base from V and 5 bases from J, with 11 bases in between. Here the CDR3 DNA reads TGCGCCAGCAGCCAAGGGCTAGGAGGGACCGGGGAGCTGTTTTTT. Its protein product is CASSQGLGGTGELFF.

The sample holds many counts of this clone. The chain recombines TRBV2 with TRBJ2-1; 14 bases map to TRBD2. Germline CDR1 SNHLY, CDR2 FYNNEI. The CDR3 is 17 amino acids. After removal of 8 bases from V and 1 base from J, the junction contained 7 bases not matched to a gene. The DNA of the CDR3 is TGTGCCAGCTGGGGGACTAGCGGGGGCCAGTCCTACAATGAGCAGTTCTTC. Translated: CASWGTSGGQSYNEQFF. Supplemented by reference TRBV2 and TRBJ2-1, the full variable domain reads EPEVTQTPSHQVTQMGQEVILRCVPISNHLYFYWYRQILGQKVEFLVSFYNNEISEKSEIFDDQFSVERPDGSNFTLKIRSTKLEDSAMYFCASWGTSGGQSYNEQFFGPGTRLTVL.

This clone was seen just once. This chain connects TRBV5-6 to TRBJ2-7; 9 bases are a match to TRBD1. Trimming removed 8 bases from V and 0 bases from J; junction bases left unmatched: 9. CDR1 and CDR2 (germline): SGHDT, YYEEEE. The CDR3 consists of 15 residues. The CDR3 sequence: CASVRTGGYSYEQYF. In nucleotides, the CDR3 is TGTGCCAGTGTACGAACAGGGGGCTACTCCTACGAGCAGTACTTC.

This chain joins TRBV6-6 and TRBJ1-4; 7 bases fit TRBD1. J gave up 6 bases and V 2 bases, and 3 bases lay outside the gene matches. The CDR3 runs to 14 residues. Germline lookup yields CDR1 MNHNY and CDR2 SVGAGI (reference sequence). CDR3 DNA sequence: TGTGCCAGCAGTTACAAGGGGGCTGATGAAAAACTGTTTTTT. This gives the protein CASSYKGADEKLFF.

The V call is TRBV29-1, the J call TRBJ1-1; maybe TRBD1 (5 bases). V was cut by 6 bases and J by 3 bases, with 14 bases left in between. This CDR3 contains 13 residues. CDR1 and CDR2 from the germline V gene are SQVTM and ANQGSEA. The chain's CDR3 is CSVEGLLDTEAFF. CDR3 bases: TGCAGCGTAGAGGGACTCCTCGACACTGAAGCTTTCTTT.

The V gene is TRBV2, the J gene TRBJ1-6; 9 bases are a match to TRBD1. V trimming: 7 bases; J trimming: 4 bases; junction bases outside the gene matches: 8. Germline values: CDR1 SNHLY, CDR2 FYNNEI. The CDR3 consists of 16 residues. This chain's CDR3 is CASTGTGNGYNSPLHF. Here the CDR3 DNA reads TGTGCCAGCACCGGGACAGGGAACGGTTATAATTCACCCCTCCACTTT.

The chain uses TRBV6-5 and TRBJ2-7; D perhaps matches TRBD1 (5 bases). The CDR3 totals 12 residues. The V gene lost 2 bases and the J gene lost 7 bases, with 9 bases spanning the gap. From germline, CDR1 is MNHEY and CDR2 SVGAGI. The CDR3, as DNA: TGTGCCAGCAGTTACGGGGCTGGTGAGCAGTACTTC. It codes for CASSYGAGEQYF.

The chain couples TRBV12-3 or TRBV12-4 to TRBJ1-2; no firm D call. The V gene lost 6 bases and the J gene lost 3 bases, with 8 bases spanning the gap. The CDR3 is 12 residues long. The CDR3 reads CASSSSYYGYTF. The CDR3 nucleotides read TGTGCCAGCAGCTCTTCGTACTATGGCTACACCTTC.

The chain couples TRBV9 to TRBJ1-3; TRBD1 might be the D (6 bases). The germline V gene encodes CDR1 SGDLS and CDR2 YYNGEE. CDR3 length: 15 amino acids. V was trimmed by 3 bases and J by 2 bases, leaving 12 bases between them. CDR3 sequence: CASSDHRDAGNTIYF. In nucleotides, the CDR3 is TGTGCCAGCAGCGACCACAGGGACGCTGGAAACACCATATATTTT. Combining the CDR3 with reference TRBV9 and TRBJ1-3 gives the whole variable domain DSGVTQTPKHLITATGQRVTLRCSPRSGDLSVYWYQQSLDQGLQFLIQYYNGEERAKGNILERFSAQQFPDLHSELNLSSLELGDSALYFCASSDHRDAGNTIYFGEGSWLTVV.

DNA for the CDR3: TGCAGTGCTCGCGTCAACTATGGCTACACCTTC. Protein product: CSARVNYGYTF. V usage is TRBV20-1 and J usage is TRBJ1-2; no clear D gene. V was pared by 5 bases and J by 2 bases, with 6 bases between. The CDR3 sequence is 11 residues long. The germline V gene encodes CDR1 DFQATT and CDR2 SNEGSKA (reference sequence).

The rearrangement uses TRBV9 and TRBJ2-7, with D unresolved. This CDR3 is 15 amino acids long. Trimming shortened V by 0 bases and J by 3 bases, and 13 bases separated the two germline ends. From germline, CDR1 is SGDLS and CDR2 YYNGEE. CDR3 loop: CASSVAYQVSYEQYF. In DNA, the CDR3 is TGTGCCAGCAGCGTAGCCTATCAGGTGAGCTACGAGCAGTACTTC.

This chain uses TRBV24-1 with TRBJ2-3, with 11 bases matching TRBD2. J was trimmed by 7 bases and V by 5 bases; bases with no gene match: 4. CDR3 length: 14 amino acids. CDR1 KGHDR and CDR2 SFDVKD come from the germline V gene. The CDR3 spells CATSGSGGANTQYF. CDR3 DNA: TGTGCCACCAGTGGTAGCGGGGGGGCAAATACGCAGTATTTT.

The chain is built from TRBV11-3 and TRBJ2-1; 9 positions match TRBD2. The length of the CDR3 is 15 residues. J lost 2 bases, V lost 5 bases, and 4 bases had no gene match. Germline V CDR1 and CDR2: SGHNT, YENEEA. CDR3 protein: CASSPSGDAYNEQFF. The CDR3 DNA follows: TGTGCCAGCAGCCCTAGCGGGGACGCCTACAATGAGCAGTTCTTC.

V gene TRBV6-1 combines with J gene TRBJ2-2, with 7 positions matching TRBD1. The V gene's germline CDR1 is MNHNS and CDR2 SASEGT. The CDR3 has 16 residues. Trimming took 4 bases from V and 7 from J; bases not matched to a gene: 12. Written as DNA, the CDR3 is TGTGCCAGCAGTGGGAGACAGGGTAAAAGGATCGGGGAGCTGTTTTTT. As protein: CASSGRQGKRIGELFF.

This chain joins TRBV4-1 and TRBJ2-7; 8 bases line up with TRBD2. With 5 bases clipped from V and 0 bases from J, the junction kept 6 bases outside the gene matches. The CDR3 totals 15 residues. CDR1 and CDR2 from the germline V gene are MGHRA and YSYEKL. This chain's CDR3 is CASSEIAGSSYEQYF. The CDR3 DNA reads TGCGCCAGCAGCGAAATAGCGGGGAGCTCCTACGAGCAGTACTTC.

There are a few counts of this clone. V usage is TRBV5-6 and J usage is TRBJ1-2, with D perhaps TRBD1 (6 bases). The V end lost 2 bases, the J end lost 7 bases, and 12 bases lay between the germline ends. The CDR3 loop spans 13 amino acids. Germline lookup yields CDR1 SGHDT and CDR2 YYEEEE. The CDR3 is CASSLDRRSGYTF. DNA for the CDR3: TGTGCCAGCAGCTTAGACAGGCGGTCTGGCTACACCTTC.

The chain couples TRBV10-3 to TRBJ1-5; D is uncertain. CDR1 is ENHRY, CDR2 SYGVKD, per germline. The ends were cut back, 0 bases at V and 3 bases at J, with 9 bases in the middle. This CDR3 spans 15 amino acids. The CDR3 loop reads CAISESMGDNQPQHF. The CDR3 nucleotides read TGTGCCATCAGTGAGTCGATGGGCGACAATCAGCCCCAGCATTTT.

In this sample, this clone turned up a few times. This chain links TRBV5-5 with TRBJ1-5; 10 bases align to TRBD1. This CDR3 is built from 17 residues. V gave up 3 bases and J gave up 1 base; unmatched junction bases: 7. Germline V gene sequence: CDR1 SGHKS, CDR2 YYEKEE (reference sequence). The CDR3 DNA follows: TGTGCCAGCAGCTCCGGACAGGGGGTAGCAAGCAATCAGCCCCAGCATTTT. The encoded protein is CASSSGQGVASNQPQHF.

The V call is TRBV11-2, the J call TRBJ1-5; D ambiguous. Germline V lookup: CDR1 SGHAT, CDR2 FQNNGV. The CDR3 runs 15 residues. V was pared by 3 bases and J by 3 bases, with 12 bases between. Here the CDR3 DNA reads TGTGCCAGCAGCTTCACCCACAGCAACAATCAGCCCCAGCATTTT. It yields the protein CASSFTHSNNQPQHF.

The CDR3 here is CASSGTGTGVFNYGYTF. The CDR3 DNA reads as TGCGCCAGCAGCGGAACCGGGACAGGGGTTTTTAACTATGGCTACACCTTC. This chain connects TRBV5-1 to TRBJ1-2; TRBD1 agrees at 10 bases. The J segment lost 1 base and the V segment lost 4 bases, leaving 10 bases of the junction unmatched. The CDR3 runs to 17 residues. The germline gives CDR1 SGHRS, CDR2 YFSETQ.

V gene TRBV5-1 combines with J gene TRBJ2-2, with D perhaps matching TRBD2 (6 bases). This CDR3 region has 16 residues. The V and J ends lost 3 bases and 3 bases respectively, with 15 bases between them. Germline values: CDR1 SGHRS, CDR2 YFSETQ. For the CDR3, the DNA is TGCGCCAGCAGCTGGGGGACTGACAGTTACACCGGGGAGCTGTTTTTT. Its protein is CASSWGTDSYTGELFF.

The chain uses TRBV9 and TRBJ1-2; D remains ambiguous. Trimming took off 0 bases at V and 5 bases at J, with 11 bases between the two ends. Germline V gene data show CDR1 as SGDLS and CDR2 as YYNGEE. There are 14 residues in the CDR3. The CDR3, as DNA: TGTGCCAGCAGCGTAGACGACTCCGTATATGGCTACACCTTC. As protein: CASSVDDSVYGYTF. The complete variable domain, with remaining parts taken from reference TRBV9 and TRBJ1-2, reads DSGVTQTPKHLITATGQRVTLRCSPRSGDLSVYWYQQSLDQGLQFLIQYYNGEERAKGNILERFSAQQFPDLHSELNLSSLELGDSALYFCASSVDDSVYGYTFGSGTRLTVV.

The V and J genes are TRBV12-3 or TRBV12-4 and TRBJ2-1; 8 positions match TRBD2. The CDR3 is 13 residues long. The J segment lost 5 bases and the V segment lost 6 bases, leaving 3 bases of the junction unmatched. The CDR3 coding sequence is TGTGCCAGCAGAGCGGGGGCGCACAATGAGCAGTTCTTC. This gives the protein CASRAGAHNEQFF.